This T cell receptor beta chain is from a study of cytomegalovirus exposure and HLA in healthy donors. PCR was performed using 60 Vbeta and 13 Jbeta primers. Clones were sequenced by immunoSEQ multiplex PCR, and TCRdb holds only the in-frame ones, with some missing. The repertoire includes fewer than 200,000 clones, about 90% of them detected once, and approximately 0.23% sits in the top ten. The CDR3 is made up of 17 amino acids. Trimming took 1 base from V and 5 from J; bases not matched to a gene: 8. CDR1 and CDR2 (germline): MGHRA, YSYEKL. The chain combines TRBV4-1 with TRBJ2-3, with 11 bases fitting TRBD2. The sample taken for sequencing was PBMCs. The origin of this receptor is a girl less than two years old in good health and CMV-seronegative. CDR3: CASSQGGLAGGIDTQYF. For the CDR3, the DNA is TGCGCCAGCAGCCAAGGGGGGCTAGCGGGGGGCATAGATACGCAGTATTTT.